The 9 T cell receptor beta chains below all came from one sample that was sequenced in a study of glioma-infiltrating T cells (dated by TCRdb to about 2016). The sequencer was an Illumina MiSeq. The iRepertoire nested amplicon-rescue multiplex PCR (arm-PCR) platform was used to amplify TCR alpha and beta CDR3 regions from RNA. TCRdb redid the processing of the public reads, applying fastp at Q25 and MiXCR, and retained in-frame beta chains. Entries are consolidated by CDR3 protein sequence, retaining the most common genes and DNA. In all, the sample holds fewer than 90,000 distinct CDR3 sequences, and about 25% of those were seen once. Of the sample, about 6.7% falls within the top ten clones. Material for sequencing was glioma tissue, nonneoplastic brain tissue, or PBMCs (not recorded which). The receptors come from a human donor with low-grade glioma or glioblastoma, undergoing nonglioma brain surgery, or in good health (not recorded which).

This clonotype was observed at least ten times. This chain uses TRBV20-1 with TRBJ2-3, with D possibly matching TRBD1 (5 bases). The germline gives CDR1 DFQATT, CDR2 SNEGSKA (reference sequence). V dropped 6 bases and J dropped 3 bases, with 19 bases sitting between them. The CDR3 loop spans 15 amino acids. CDR3 in DNA: TGCAGTGCCCAGGGCACTCAAGGTGTTACAGATACGCAGTATTTT. It translates to CSAQGTQGVTDTQYF.

This clonotype was observed many times. The chain recombines TRBV4-1 with TRBJ1-1; 8 bases align to TRBD1. The CDR3 extends over 13 amino acids. Per the germline V gene, CDR1 is MGHRA and CDR2 is YSYEKL. V lost 5 bases to trimming and J lost 7 bases; unmatched junction nucleotides: 6. CDR3 amino acids: CASSTTGGNEAFF. The DNA for the CDR3 is TGCGCCAGCAGCACCACAGGGGGAAATGAAGCTTTCTTT.

This clonotype appeared many times. The CDR3 spells CASSEPPYGYTF. CDR3 nucleotides: TGTGCCAGCAGTGAACCGCCTTATGGCTACACCTTC. The chain has TRBV2 and TRBJ1-2; D not resolved. With 2 bases removed from V and 5 bases from J, the gap between germline ends came to 6 bases. Per the germline V gene, CDR1 is SNHLY and CDR2 is FYNNEI. The CDR3 spans 12 residues.

This chain links TRBV20-1 with TRBJ1-1; weak D call: TRBD1 (6 bases). Trimming shortened V by 5 bases and J by 2 bases, and 15 bases separated the two germline ends. CDR3 length: 14 amino acids. From germline, CDR1 is DFQATT and CDR2 SNEGSKA (reference sequence). CDR3 nucleotides: TGCAGTGCTGGGGGGGGGCCAGATAACACTGAAGCTTTCTTT. It encodes CSAGGGPDNTEAFF.

In this sample, this clonotype turned up many times. The chain carries TRBV7-8 and TRBJ1-6; the D is unclear. The CDR3 contains 16 residues. Trimming shortened V by 4 bases and J by 0 bases, and 10 bases separated the two germline ends. Germline lookup yields CDR1 SGHVS and CDR2 FQNEAQ. The CDR3, as DNA: TGTGCCAGCAGCTCGGAGATAAGCTCCTATAATTCACCCCTCCACTTT. Protein product: CASSSEISSYNSPLHF.

This chain connects TRBV7-6 to TRBJ2-7; D gene ambiguous. Trimming took 5 bases from V and 13 from J, leaving 24 bases between them. The CDR3 extends over 14 amino acids. CDR1 is SGHVS, CDR2 FNYEAQ, per germline. CDR3 amino acids: CASSPLPLSYGHYF. The DNA for the CDR3 is TGTGCCAGCAGCCCACTTCCCCTCTCCTACGGGCACTACTTC.

As for this clonotype: A much larger clone sits a single nucleotide away, making a read error possible. The chain couples TRBV2 to TRBJ1-6; D is perhaps TRBD1 (6 bases). V gave up 8 bases and J gave up 10 bases, with 12 bases separating them. CDR1 is SNHLY and CDR2 is FYNNEI in the germline V gene. This CDR3 has 12 residues. The CDR3 DNA sequence: TGTGCCAGCCTACAGGGAGGATCACCCCTCCACTTT. It is translated as CASLQGGSPLHF.

In the case of this clonotype: Its ends do not fully match the called genes, so a read error is possible. The rearrangement links TRBV6-6 to TRBJ2-7, with D unresolved. The CDR3 has 14 residues. Germline V gives CDR1 MNHNY, CDR2 SVGAGI (reference sequence). The CDR3 loop is CASIYSRRAYEQYF. DNA for the CDR3: TGTGCCAGCATTTACTCGAGGAGAGCCTACGAGCAGTACTTC.

The J gene is TRBJ2-1, the V gene TRBV2; TRBD1 matches 9 bases. This CDR3 spans 17 amino acids. Losses at the gene ends were 6 bases for V and 7 bases for J; bases not matched to a gene: 16. The germline V gene has CDR1 SNHLY and CDR2 FYNNEI. CDR3 residues: CASSLGDRQGGKNEQFF. Written as DNA, the CDR3 is TGTGCCAGCAGCTTGGGGGATAGACAGGGGGGGAAAAATGAGCAGTTCTTC.